The next 6 T cell receptor beta chains were all read from a single sample in a study of tissue T cells after allogeneic stem cell transplantation. Time point given: mouse harvest day 7 after allogeneic transplant. Each mouse received 10^7 T-cell-depleted marrow cells plus 10^6 splenic CD5+ T cells by tail vein. The protocol was immunoSEQ multiplex PCR, while the TCRdb copy is restricted to in-frame clones and leaves out a portion. This sample has some 2,000 clones, with roughly 54% found just once. The specimen was spleen. The receptors were gathered from a female BALB/c mouse given C57BL/6 T cells with graft-versus-host disease after an allogeneic hematopoietic cell transplant.

As to this clone: Gene names refer to mouse genes. The read ends 1 residue early relative to the CDR3; the germline J gene fills the gap. The chain has TRBV31 and TRBJ2-4; maybe TRBD2 (6 bases). The CDR3 covers 13 residues. Between the trimmed V and J ends, which lost 2 bases and 3 bases, there was a span of 9 bases. Germline V CDR1 and CDR2: GKSSPN, SITVG. CDR3 region: CAWSRGLQNTLYF. The CDR3 DNA, read in part, is TGTGCCTGGAGTAGGGGACTCCAAAACACCTTGTAC. Using reference TRBV31 and TRBJ2-4 for the parts outside the CDR3, the full variable domain is AQTIHQWPVAEIKAVGSPLSLGCTIKGKSSPNLYWYWQATGGTLQQLFYSITVGQVESVVQLNLSASRPKDDQFILSTEKLLLSHSGFYLCAWSRGLQNTLYFGAGTRLSVL.

About this clone itself: Gene names follow the mouse nomenclature. The CDR3 end is not reached by the read, which stops 1 residue before it; the germline J gene fills it in. This chain joins TRBV31 and TRBJ1-6; TRBD1 matches at 9 bases. TRBJ1-6 falls under the ORF class, with uncertain function. The CDR3 has 16 residues. Germline CDR1 is GKSSPN and CDR2 is SITVG. The J segment lost 8 bases and the V segment lost 0 bases, leaving 8 bases of the junction unmatched. The sequenced part of the CDR3 DNA is TGTGCCTGGAGTCTACACAGGGGGCGCTTAGATTCGCCCCTCTAC. Translating it yields CAWSLHRGRLDSPLY. The complete CDR3 sequence is CAWSLHRGRLDSPLYF.

This clone is labeled large (0.1 to 1%). The gene symbols are mouse symbols. The observed sequence ends 1 residue before the CDR3 terminus, with the missing tail filled in from the germline J gene. The J gene is TRBJ2-2, the V gene TRBV26; D uncertain. The CDR3 is 14 amino acids. V was cut by 3 bases and J by 1 base, with 6 bases left in between. The germline gives CDR1 KGHPV, CDR2 FQNQEV (reference sequence). The chain's CDR3 is CASSLDKNTGQLYF. The CDR3 DNA, read in part, is TGTGCCAGCAGTCTAGACAAAAACACCGGGCAGCTCTAC.

Regarding this clone: The germline and genes are mouse ones. Read sequence stops 1 residue before the CDR3 end, and the germline J gene provides the missing end. This chain uses TRBV13-3 with TRBJ1-2, with 9 bases lining up with TRBD1. Germline CDR1 NNHDY, CDR2 SYVADS. The CDR3 spans 13 residues. V was pared by 4 bases and J by 6 bases, with 4 bases of the junction left unmatched. CDR3 sequence reads: CASSRDRATDYTF. The DNA read from the CDR3 is TGTGCCAGCAGTAGGGACAGGGCGACCGACTACACC.

This clone was seen only a few times. Genes and germline are mouse. The read finishes 1 residue shy of the CDR3 end, and the germline J gene is used to complete it. The chain has TRBV26 and TRBJ2-7; 9 bases are shared with TRBD2. CDR1 is KGHPV, CDR2 FQNQEV, per germline (reference sequence). The ends lost 1 base at V and 6 bases at J; junction bases unmatched: 4. This CDR3 spans 14 amino acids. The CDR3 sequence: CASSLYGGASEQYF. The CDR3 bases that were read are TGTGCCAGCAGTCTGTATGGGGGGGCGAGTGAACAGTAC.

On this clone: Germline and genes here are mouse. The read terminates 1 residue before the CDR3 end, so the remaining end is supplied by the germline J gene. This chain joins TRBV31 and TRBJ1-4, with D hard to call. V lost 0 bases and J 0 bases, leaving 8 bases between the germline ends. CDR3 length equals 15 residues. Germline values: CDR1 GKSSPN, CDR2 SITVG. The part of the CDR3 DNA that was read is TGTGCCTGGAGTCTAGAGGCAATTTCCAACGAAAGATTATTT. The encoded protein is CAWSLEAISNERLF. In full, the CDR3 reads CAWSLEAISNERLFF.